These 31 T cell receptor beta chains were all obtained from the same sample, sequenced in a study of post-analysis software for immune sequencing data. Study conclusions and caveats: Several TRBV segments (TRBV5-6, TRBV5-1 and TRBV20-1 among them) occurred more frequently in patients than in controls.

The antigens these receptors bind are not known. The TCR beta cDNA libraries carried unique molecular identifiers. TCRdb re-called the PCR reads with MiXCR, one entry per CDR3 protein. The data contain fewer than 700,000 distinct CDR3 sequences, roughly 46% of them singletons. What was sequenced was blood. All receptors come from a girl between 10 and 17 years old with multiple sclerosis.

This clonotype showed up just a few times. V is TRBV12-3 or TRBV12-4 and J is TRBJ2-3; D is ambiguous. The CDR3 runs 12 residues. Trimming stripped 5 bases from V and 4 bases from J, with 7 bases between. CDR3 in amino acids: CASSPDADTQYF. Written as DNA, the CDR3 is TGTGCCAGCAGTCCGGATGCAGATACGCAGTATTTT.

This chain joins TRBV4-1 and TRBJ1-4; tentatively, D is TRBD1 (5 bases). CDR1 is MGHRA and CDR2 is YSYEKL in the germline V gene. The CDR3 consists of 16 residues. V lost 0 bases and J lost 7, with 15 bases in between. In DNA, the CDR3 is TGCGCCAGCAGCCAAGAGGTGGGGCAGGCGGGTGAAAAACTGTTTTTT. Amino acids: CASSQEVGQAGEKLFF.

The chain is built from TRBV3-1 and TRBJ2-5, with D uncertain. Near its end, the DNA agrees better with TRBJ2-7, so the J call may be wrong. The CDR3 totals 12 residues. Germline-derived CDR1 and CDR2 are LGHDT and YNNKEL (reference sequence). CDR3 sequence (DNA): TGTGCCAGCAGCCAATACCTCTACGAGCAGTACTTC. Translating gives CASSQYLYEQYF.

The V call is TRBV20-1, the J call TRBJ2-5, with 11 bases identical to TRBD2. The assigned J gene may be wrong: the sequence end matches TRBJ2-7 better. The CDR3 spans 14 residues. Germline assignment: CDR1 DFQATT and CDR2 SNEGSKA (reference sequence). The CDR3 region is CSASPTSGMYEQYF. The CDR3 DNA follows: TGCAGTGCTTCCCCGACTAGCGGGATGTACGAGCAGTACTTC.

The chain uses TRBV7-6 and TRBJ2-2; 8 nucleotides line up with TRBD1. With V trimmed by 1 base and J by 1 base, 2 bases remained unmatched. This CDR3 comprises 16 residues. Germline CDR1 reads SGHVS; CDR2 reads FNYEAQ. The CDR3 bases are TGTGCCAGCAGCTTAGTTGGACAGGGGAACACCGGGGAGCTGTTTTTT. Residues: CASSLVGQGNTGELFF.

The rearrangement joins TRBV5-1 to TRBJ2-7, with D possibly being TRBD1 (5 bases). Trimming stripped 0 bases from V and 8 bases from J, with 12 bases between. CDR3 length: 13 amino acids. The V gene's germline CDR1 is SGHRS and CDR2 YFSETQ. This CDR3 reads CASSLGTGFQQYF. The DNA of the CDR3 is TGCGCCAGCAGCTTGGGAACAGGTTTTCAGCAGTACTTC.

The V call is TRBV15, the J call TRBJ2-3, with 8 positions matching TRBD2. V shed 3 bases, J shed 6 bases, and the junction held 8 bases outside the gene matches. In germline, CDR1 is LNHNV, CDR2 YYDKDF (reference sequence). The CDR3 consists of 15 residues. The CDR3 coding sequence is TGTGCCACCAGCAGCTTCCCGGGGGGGGCGGATACGCAGTATTTT. Translating gives CATSSFPGGADTQYF.

This rearrangement joins TRBV5-1 to TRBJ1-6; D is ambiguous. Germline loops: CDR1 SGHRS, CDR2 YFSETQ. Trimming shortened V by 2 bases and J by 9 bases, and 12 bases separated the two germline ends. The CDR3 totals 14 residues. CDR3 DNA: TGCGCCAGCAGCTTAGACGGTCCTACTTCACCCCTCCACTTT. Translating gives CASSLDGPTSPLHF.

This sequence joins TRBV7-8 and TRBJ1-2; maybe TRBD1 (5 bases). The CDR3 contains 12 residues. Germline V gene sequence: CDR1 SGHVS, CDR2 FQNEAQ. Deletions cut 5 bases from V and 6 bases from J, with 10 bases between. This CDR3 is CASSARGNGYTF. The CDR3 DNA follows: TGTGCCAGCAGCGCTAGGGGAAATGGCTACACCTTC.

There are a few counts of this clonotype. The V call is TRBV4-2, the J call TRBJ2-3; TRBD2 agrees at 8 bases. Germline assignment: CDR1 LGHNA and CDR2 YNFKEQ. With V trimmed by 3 bases and J by 7 bases, 15 bases remained unmatched. This CDR3 is built from 17 residues. CDR3 region: CASSQDERGGGLNTQYF. In nucleotides, the CDR3 is TGTGCCAGCAGCCAGGACGAACGTGGCGGGGGGTTAAATACGCAGTATTTT.

The rearrangement links TRBV7-2 to TRBJ2-5, with TRBD2 matching over 10 bases. V shed 5 bases and J 5 bases; nucleotides not matched to a gene: 17. Germline V gene data show CDR1 as SGHTA and CDR2 as FQGNSA. The CDR3 consists of 18 residues. CDR3 nucleotides: TGTGCCAGCAGCAGGTTTCCAGAGCGGGGGGGCCGAGGGGAGACCCAGTACTTC. Translating gives CASSRFPERGGRGETQYF.

This clonotype has more than one count but fewer than ten. This chain joins TRBV20-1 and TRBJ1-2; D is unclear. The germline V and J ends were trimmed by 6 bases and 0 bases, with 8 bases remaining between them. CDR1 DFQATT and CDR2 SNEGSKA come from the germline V gene (reference sequence). This CDR3 spans 12 amino acids. CDR3 sequence reads: CSAMSANYGYTF. The CDR3 coding sequence is TGCAGTGCAATGTCGGCTAACTATGGCTACACCTTC.

V is TRBV14 and J is TRBJ1-1, with D hard to call. This CDR3 is built from 16 residues. CDR1 is SGHDN, CDR2 FVKESK, per germline. Trimming pared 7 bases from V and 2 bases from J, leaving 20 bases between. In nucleotides, the CDR3 is TGTGCCAGCAACAACATCGGGGATAACCGAAACACTGAAGCTTTCTTT. Amino acid sequence: CASNNIGDNRNTEAFF.

This clonotype has more than one count but fewer than ten. The chain joins TRBV12-3 or TRBV12-4 to TRBJ2-7; D possibly matches TRBD1 or TRBD2 (5 bases each). CDR3 length: 15 amino acids. The ends were cut back, 5 bases at V and 4 bases at J, with 18 bases in the middle. The CDR3 protein is CASSPSPGTVYEQYF. The CDR3 nucleotides read TGTGCCAGCAGTCCAAGTCCCGGGACCGTTTACGAGCAGTACTTC.

This clonotype was counted ten times or more. The chain uses TRBV7-2 and TRBJ2-7; no reliable D call. Germline-derived CDR1 and CDR2 are SGHTA and FQGNSA. Trimming took off 3 bases at V and 0 bases at J, with 3 bases between the two ends. The CDR3 is made up of 12 amino acids. The CDR3 spells CASSFVSYEQYF. For the CDR3, the DNA is TGTGCCAGCAGCTTTGTCTCCTACGAGCAGTACTTC. Combining the CDR3 with reference TRBV7-2 and TRBJ2-7 gives the whole variable domain GAGVSQSPSNKVTEKGKDVELRCDPISGHTALYWYRQSLGQGLEFLIYFQGNSAPDKSGLPSDRFSAERTGGSVSTLTIQRTQQEDSAVYLCASSFVSYEQYFGPGTRLTVT.

The chain combines TRBV5-1 with TRBJ1-2; D unclear. The germline V and J ends were trimmed by 1 base and 7 bases, with 11 bases remaining between them. This CDR3 is 13 amino acids long. CDR1 and CDR2 (germline): SGHRS, YFSETQ. This chain's CDR3 is CASSLTVFSGYTF. The CDR3 coding sequence is TGCGCCAGCAGCTTGACGGTGTTCAGTGGCTACACCTTC.

The V and J genes are TRBV20-1 and TRBJ2-3, with D uncertain. The CDR3 contains 14 residues. V was pared by 1 base and J by 2 bases, with 10 bases between. CDR1 and CDR2 from the germline V gene are DFQATT and SNEGSKA (reference sequence). CDR3 sequence reads: CSARGSRPTDTQYF. The CDR3 DNA follows: TGCAGTGCTAGAGGGTCAAGGCCCACAGATACGCAGTATTTT.

This rearrangement joins TRBV14 to TRBJ1-1; TRBD1 matches 7 bases. Germline-derived CDR1 and CDR2 are SGHDN and FVKESK. CDR3 length equals 14 residues. V was pared by 1 base and J by 5 bases, with 4 bases of the junction left unmatched. The CDR3 protein is CASSQVGRGTEAFF. CDR3 nucleotide sequence: TGTGCCAGCAGCCAAGTGGGCAGGGGGACTGAAGCTTTCTTT.

J is TRBJ1-5 and V is TRBV12-5, with a weak D call TRBD1 (5 bases). V was shortened by 2 bases and J by 5 bases, with 22 bases between the two germline ends. CDR1 is LGHNT, CDR2 FRNRAP, per germline. This CDR3 comprises 18 residues. CDR3 sequence reads: CASGLTPRQTQDDQPQHF. CDR3 nucleotide sequence: TGTGCTAGTGGTTTGACCCCCAGACAGACCCAAGATGATCAGCCCCAGCATTTT.

V and J are TRBV5-1 and TRBJ2-5; TRBD1 matches 8 bases. Germline values: CDR1 SGHRS, CDR2 YFSETQ. The V gene end was trimmed by 4 bases and the J gene end by 2 bases; junction bases not matched to a gene: 4. The CDR3 runs to 14 residues. CDR3 DNA: TGCGCCAGCAGCCCCCGGGACAGGCAAGAGACCCAGTACTTC. Its protein product is CASSPRDRQETQYF.

In its sample, this clonotype was seen a few times. The chain uses TRBV6-5 and TRBJ2-3; D gene ambiguous. CDR1 and CDR2 from the germline V gene are MNHEY and SVGAGI. The CDR3 extends over 14 amino acids. V was shortened by 2 bases and J by 6 bases, with 12 bases between the two germline ends. CDR3 nucleotide sequence: TGTGCCAGCAGTTACCGTTCCCGCTGGGATACGCAGTATTTT. Translation: CASSYRSRWDTQYF.

This clonotype came up a few times. The genes are TRBV29-1 and TRBJ2-5; TRBD2 matches at 9 bases. Germline V lookup: CDR1 SQVTM, CDR2 ANQGSEA. After removal of 8 bases from V and 1 base from J, the junction contained 23 bases not matched to a gene. The CDR3 sequence is 19 residues long. The chain's CDR3 is CSPRGSRARSSGTQETQYF. CDR3 nucleotide sequence: TGCAGCCCTCGGGGAAGTCGCGCCCGGTCTAGCGGGACCCAAGAGACCCAGTACTTC.

This clonotype has only a few counts. The chain combines TRBV29-1 with TRBJ2-5; D is possibly TRBD1 (5 bases). The V gene lost 3 bases and the J gene lost 2 bases, with 10 bases spanning the gap. CDR3 size: 13 residues. CDR1 is SQVTM and CDR2 is ANQGSEA in the germline V gene. The CDR3 bases are TGCAGCGTTGACAGGGCGATACAAGAGACCCAGTACTTC. It yields the protein CSVDRAIQETQYF.

This rearrangement joins TRBV5-1 to TRBJ2-2; the match to TRBD1 covers 7 bases. There are 16 residues in the CDR3. The junction had 4 bases not matched to a gene; V was cut back by 2 bases and J by 0 bases. The germline gives CDR1 SGHRS, CDR2 YFSETQ. This CDR3 is CASSFKGQPNTGELFF. DNA for the CDR3: TGCGCCAGCAGCTTTAAGGGACAGCCGAACACCGGGGAGCTGTTTTTT.

This sequence joins TRBV3-1 and TRBJ2-7, with D tentatively TRBD1 (5 bases). This CDR3 region has 17 residues. V shed 2 bases and J shed 1 base, with 18 bases lying between them. Looked up from germline, CDR1 is LGHDT and CDR2 is YNNKEL (reference sequence). The CDR3 nucleotides are TGTGCCAGCAGCCAAACCCCCGCGGCAGGGCTTTCCTACGAGCAGTACTTC. Its translation: CASSQTPAAGLSYEQYF.

In this sample, this clonotype turned up a few times. The rearrangement joins TRBV5-1 to TRBJ2-2; D perhaps matches TRBD1 (6 bases). Trimming took off 4 bases at V and 2 bases at J, with 15 bases between the two ends. Germline assignment: CDR1 SGHRS and CDR2 YFSETQ. This CDR3 is built from 16 residues. As DNA, the CDR3 is TGCGCCAGCAGCCCCAGCGGCAGGGGCAACACCGGGGAGCTGTTTTTT. This translates into CASSPSGRGNTGELFF.

J is TRBJ2-3 and V is TRBV20-1; no definite D call. Germline V gene data show CDR1 as DFQATT and CDR2 as SNEGSKA (reference sequence). The CDR3 runs to 14 residues. V was pared by 6 bases and J by 0 bases, with 13 bases between. CDR3 region: CSAHRVVSTDTQYF. DNA for the CDR3: TGCAGTGCCCACAGAGTTGTTAGCACAGATACGCAGTATTTT.

Note on this clonotype: An end of the junction differs from the germline gene, which may be a read error. The chain joins TRBV20-1 to TRBJ2-5; D is unclear. The germline gives CDR1 DFQATT, CDR2 SNEGSKA (reference sequence). CDR3 length: 11 amino acids. The CDR3 protein is CSARVLETLYF. In DNA form, the CDR3 reads TGCAGTGCTAGAGTGTTAGAGACCCTGTACTTC.

This chain connects TRBV6-5 to TRBJ1-1; perhaps TRBD1 as D (5 bases). Germline V CDR1 and CDR2: MNHEY, SVGAGI. Deletions cut 5 bases from V and 11 bases from J, with 12 bases between. This CDR3 spans 11 amino acids. The CDR3 is CASSNKGKAFF. CDR3 nucleotide sequence: TGTGCCAGCAGTAATAAGGGGAAGGCTTTCTTT.

The chain joins TRBV7-2 to TRBJ2-7, with 9 positions matching TRBD2. Losses at the gene ends were 3 bases for V and 6 bases for J; bases not matched to a gene: 3. The length of the CDR3 is 13 residues. CDR1 is SGHTA, CDR2 FQGNSA, per germline. The DNA of the CDR3 is TGTGCCAGCAGCTTTCGCGGGGGGGGCGAGCAGTACTTC. This sequence encodes CASSFRGGGEQYF.

The V call is TRBV5-1, the J call TRBJ2-7, with TRBD2 matching over 7 bases. Germline lookup yields CDR1 SGHRS and CDR2 YFSETQ. The CDR3 loop spans 13 amino acids. V shed 5 bases and J 2 bases; nucleotides not matched to a gene: 4. As DNA, the CDR3 is TGCGCCAGCAGTACGGGGGGAACCTACGAGCAGTACTTC. It specifies CASSTGGTYEQYF.